The 13 T cell receptor beta chains reported below all come from one sample, sequenced in a study of immune heterogeneity within non-small cell lung tumors. TCR beta CDR3 regions came from multiplex PCR with 32 forward V and 13 reverse J primers. Using its own MiXCR run on the multiplex PCR reads, TCRdb lists one record per CDR3 protein. The data hold 5,000 to 6,500 distinct CDR3 sequences, with 18% observed a single time. Template input, which was bulk tumor genomic DNA, totaled 600 to 700 ng per sample. Collection of several biopsies per primary tumor, spaced far apart, took place during surgery. The cohort was untreated, with newly diagnosed non-small cell lung cancer undergoing curative surgery. The sequenced sample consisted of lung tumor tissue. These receptor sequences come from a man in his forties with non-small cell lung cancer.

This clonotype rates as medium-sized. This chain joins TRBV18 and TRBJ2-1, with TRBD2 as a possible D gene (6 bases). Trimming shortened V by 2 bases and J by 2 bases, and 13 bases separated the two germline ends. Germline V gene sequence: CDR1 KGHSH, CDR2 LQKENI. This CDR3 has 16 residues. The CDR3 is CASSPFDPGAYNEQFF. The CDR3 nucleotides read TGTGCCAGCTCACCATTCGACCCGGGAGCCTACAATGAGCAGTTCTTC.

This clonotype was seen just once. The chain is built from TRBV6-1 and TRBJ2-1; 9 nucleotides line up with TRBD2. This CDR3 region has 15 residues. Germline V CDR1 and CDR2: MNHNS, SASEGT. V shed 2 bases, J shed 4 bases, and the junction held 3 bases outside the gene matches. CDR3 nucleotide sequence: TGTGCCAGCAGTGAAAGACTAGCGGCTTACAATGAGCAGTTCTTC. Its protein is CASSERLAAYNEQFF.

This clonotype is medium-sized by share. The chain couples TRBV5-8 to TRBJ1-1; a possible D gene is TRBD1 (5 bases). The CDR3 length is 16 residues. Germline V gene sequence: CDR1 SGHTS, CDR2 YDEGEE. Trimming pared 0 bases from V and 7 bases from J, leaving 19 bases between. The DNA for the CDR3 is TGTGCCAGCAGCTTGGTGGGAGGTAGGGACCTCAGTGAAGCTTTCTTT. Its protein is CASSLVGGRDLSEAFF.

The sample holds a few counts of this clonotype. The gene calls are TRBV5-6 and TRBJ2-4; possible D gene TRBD2, 5 bases. Germline V gives CDR1 SGHDT, CDR2 YYEEEE. There are 14 residues in the CDR3. The V end was cut by 0 bases, the J end by 9 bases, with 13 bases between. The DNA of the CDR3 is TGTGCCAGCAGCTTGGTAGAAGGGAGCGGCATTCAGTACTTC. Its protein product is CASSLVEGSGIQYF.

This clonotype is labeled medium-sized. The chain employs TRBV19 and TRBJ2-3, with D possibly TRBD1 on 6 matching bases. The CDR3 extends over 18 amino acids. Germline V lookup: CDR1 LNHDA, CDR2 SQIVND (reference sequence). V was pared by 5 bases and J by 1 base, with 22 bases between. The CDR3 loop reads CASSPRTGTTVRTDTQYF. In nucleotides, the CDR3 is TGTGCCAGTAGTCCCAGGACCGGGACAACCGTCCGCACAGATACGCAGTATTTT.

The chain uses TRBV6-2 or TRBV6-3 and TRBJ1-5, with D unresolved. Germline V CDR1 and CDR2: MNHEY, SVGEGT. Trimming stripped 5 bases from V and 3 bases from J, with 17 bases between. CDR3 length: 16 amino acids. The CDR3: CASSPPLRRDNQPQHF. In DNA, the CDR3 is TGTGCCAGCAGTCCTCCTCTGAGACGTGACAATCAGCCCCAGCATTTT.

This clonotype is labeled as medium-sized. This CDR3 reads CASSAPSIALNTEAFF. The CDR3 DNA follows: TGTGCCAGCAGTGCTCCATCCATCGCTTTAAACACTGAAGCTTTCTTT. The V gene is TRBV27, the J gene TRBJ1-1; D is uncertain. The CDR3 is made up of 16 amino acids. The germline gives CDR1 MNHEY, CDR2 SMNVEV (reference sequence). Trimming took 5 bases from V and 2 from J, leaving 18 bases between them.

This clonotype is medium-sized within its sample. The rearrangement joins TRBV19 to TRBJ2-1, with D tentatively TRBD2 (6 bases). Germline V gene sequence: CDR1 LNHDA, CDR2 SQIVND (reference sequence). Deletions cut 2 bases from V and 4 bases from J, with 21 bases between. The CDR3 length is 18 residues. The CDR3 is CASSIKDYSLRGYNEQFF. For the CDR3, the DNA is TGTGCCAGTAGTATAAAGGACTACTCACTCCGAGGGTACAATGAGCAGTTCTTC.

The V call is TRBV3-1, the J call TRBJ2-7; 7 positions match TRBD2. Trimming cost V 10 bases and J 5 bases; bases outside gene matches: 17. The CDR3 consists of 15 residues. Germline V gives CDR1 LGHDT, CDR2 YNNKEL (reference sequence). CDR3 sequence: CATHGGSPRLDEQYF. For the CDR3, the DNA is TGTGCCACCCACGGCGGGAGCCCCCGTTTAGACGAGCAGTACTTC.

In its sample, this clonotype ranks as medium-sized. The chain employs TRBV7-3 and TRBJ1-1, with 9 bases aligning to TRBD1. Germline assignment: CDR1 SGHTA and CDR2 FQGTGA. This CDR3 comprises 14 residues. V was pared by 5 bases and J by 5 bases, with 6 bases of the junction left unmatched. The CDR3 is CASSPGQGWTEAFF. CDR3 DNA: TGTGCCAGCAGCCCGGGACAGGGATGGACTGAAGCTTTCTTT. Full variable domain (remainder filled in from reference TRBV7-3 and TRBJ1-1): GAGVSQTPSNKVTEKGKYVELRCDPISGHTALYWYRQSLGQGPEFLIYFQGTGAADDSGLPNDRFFAVRPEGSVSTLKIQRTERGDSAVYLCASSPGQGWTEAFFGQGTRLTVV.

This clonotype has only a few counts. One base away lies a much larger clone, so this may be a sequencing read error. The chain recombines TRBV7-2 with TRBJ2-7; D remains unclear. The germline gives CDR1 SGHTA, CDR2 FQGNSA. This CDR3 has 13 amino acids. The CDR3 DNA reads as TGTGTCAGCAGCTTATTTGGAGTTGCCGAGCAGTACTTC. Its protein is CVSSLFGVAEQYF. Drawing the rest from reference TRBV7-2 and TRBJ2-7, the complete variable domain is GAGVSQSPSNKVTEKGKDVELRCDPISGHTALYWYRQSLGQGLEFLIYFQGNSAPDKSGLPSDRFSAERTGGSVSTLTIQRTQQEDSAVYLCVSSLFGVAEQYFGPGTRLTVT.

The chain links TRBV18 to TRBJ2-2; D gene uncertain. The CDR3 is 14 amino acids. CDR1 is KGHSH, CDR2 LQKENI, per germline. With 0 bases removed from V and 6 bases from J, the gap between germline ends came to 8 bases. This CDR3 reads CASSPPARPGELFF. The CDR3 nucleotides read TGTGCCAGCTCACCACCTGCCCGGCCCGGGGAGCTGTTTTTT.

By share, this clonotype ranks as medium-sized. The chain links TRBV6-4 to TRBJ1-1; the D is unclear. The CDR3 has 13 amino acids. V was pared by 5 bases and J by 1 base, with 8 bases between. Germline V gene data show CDR1 as MRHNA and CDR2 as SNTAGT. The CDR3 region is CASSPQENTEAFF. The CDR3 coding sequence is TGTGCCAGCAGTCCCCAGGAGAACACTGAAGCTTTCTTT.